Listed here are 4 T cell receptor beta chains from one sample, sequenced in a study of blood T cell repertoires in COVID-19 (dated by TCRdb to 2018 to 2021). Library prep was done by the immunoSEQ multiplex PCR assay. TCRdb took this table from immuneACCESS and kept in-frame rearrangements with V and J called. Such tables lack part of the clones; where checked against another copy, unresolved V genes explain under half of the gap, and the rest is unexplained. Across this sample there are 350,000 or so clones, with roughly 90% seen only once. Together, the top ten hold 6.5% of the sample. Sequencing was performed on peripheral blood. The receptor set was obtained from a man between 18 and 29 years old with active or convalescent COVID-19.

This clone was found once. The chain couples TRBV10-3 to TRBJ1-5; tentatively, D is TRBD1 (6 bases). The V end was cut by 0 bases, the J end by 3 bases, with 15 bases between. Germline V gene lookup returns CDR1 ENHRY and CDR2 SYGVKD. The CDR3 length is 17 residues. For the CDR3, the DNA is TGTGCCATCAGTGAGTCGGAGAAGGGGGGGGACAATCAGCCCCAGCATTTT. It specifies CAISESEKGGDNQPQHF.

The chain is built from TRBV19 and TRBJ1-6; TRBD1 matches 8 bases. The V segment lost 9 bases and the J segment 10 bases; nucleotides outside the gene matches: 5. This CDR3 comprises 12 residues. The germline V gene has CDR1 LNHDA and CDR2 SQIVND (reference sequence). The CDR3 loop is CASGQGVSPLHF. The CDR3 region has the DNA TGTGCCAGCGGACAGGGTGTCTCACCCCTCCACTTT.

The chain couples TRBV3-1 (or the pseudogene TRBV3-2) to TRBJ2-5; the D gene is possibly TRBD2 (5 bases). The CDR3 contains 17 residues. V was shortened by 5 bases and J by 2 bases, with 21 bases between the two germline ends. Germline CDR1 and CDR2: LGHDT and YNNKEL (reference sequence). The CDR3 spells CASSTQEARYLQETQYF. The CDR3 DNA is TGTGCCAGCAGCACTCAGGAGGCACGGTACCTACAAGAGACCCAGTACTTC.

The V call is TRBV28, the J call TRBJ2-3, with TRBD1 identical over 7 bases. Looked up from germline, CDR1 is MDHEN and CDR2 is SYDVKM. The V and J ends lost 8 bases and 2 bases, in that order; junction bases with no gene match: 19. The CDR3 sequence is 18 residues long. The CDR3 bases are TGTGCCAGCGACAGTTCCACCAGGGGGAATGCCTTCACAGATACGCAGTATTTT. This encodes CASDSSTRGNAFTDTQYF.